The subject of this entry is one TCR beta chain. Its recognized antigen is unknown. It has no much larger one-base neighbor in the sample; base qualities were not kept. The germline V gene gives CDR1 as KGHSH and CDR2 as LQKENI. The CDR3 contains 15 residues, cysteine and phenylalanine counted. Solely the CDR3 DNA is kept, with 45 bases framed from the first base. Unmatched junction bases come to 7, with V trimmed by 4 bases and J by 6 bases. The entry originates in a study of blood T cell repertoires in COVID-19 (TCRdb year 2020). Study-level background: Collaborator samples came from the United States, Italy and Spain and covered acute and convalescent phases of COVID-19. Where available, HLA class I and class II types were taken from metadata supplied by the sample provider and were not determined by assay-based typing. The material from the prospective study consisted of cDNA or gDNA derived from T cells, B-cell-depleted T cells, or PBMCs. The repertoires were made available in a free public database intended to serve as a resource for research on the immune response to SARS-CoV-2. Samples were obtained from the ongoing ImmuneRACE study (first 160 participants) and from 1,254 subjects provided by 6 global collaborators. Deeply sampled blood TCRbeta repertoires from subjects exposed to, actively infected with, or recovered from COVID-19 were included in the dataset. Nearly every sample came with metadata listing a de-identified subject ID, COVID-19 status, age in years and sex. The investigation overall reported the following: How much clinical and demographic metadata was included differed by source and by participant, and the metadata was provided uncurated.

One collaborating source in Seattle enrolled patients during active infection and followed them longitudinally through the course of disease. Collaborating institutions collected whole blood in K2EDTA tubes following their own protocols. For TCRbeta analysis, collaborator samples were shipped as frozen whole blood, as isolated PBMCs, or as DNA extracted from either sample type. TCRbeta CDR3 regions were amplified from genomic DNA by means of the immunoSEQ Assay, a bias-controlled multiplex PCR. The study's own analysis went as follows. Nucleated cell counts per sample were estimated from amplification of reference gene primers within the assay. To quantify the absolute abundance of each unique TCRbeta CDR3 rearrangement, sequence reads were collapsed and filtered. For each sample, productive Simpson clonality was calculated as the square root of Simpson's diversity index over productive rearrangements. TCRdb provides this immuneACCESS table in a form limited to in-frame rearrangements. Some clones are lacking; in checked studies, under half of them reflect an unresolved V gene, and why the rest are absent is not known. The V and J calls and clone size are taken from that table; D and trimming were inferred from the DNA. This sample comprises about 200,000 clones, around 85% of them detected only once. The top ten clones comprise around 0.93% of the sample.

Sequencing was carried out using peripheral blood. The receptor chain draws on TRBV18 and TRBJ2-1; a stretch of 9 junction bases matches TRBD1. This clonotype was sampled from a man between 60 and 75 years old with COVID-19, enrolled during active disease. The CDR3 amino acid sequence is: CASSRGQGIVNEQFF. The sequenced DNA: TGTGCCAGCTCACGGGGACAGGGAATTGTCAATGAGCAGTTCTTC.